The next 28 T cell receptor beta chains were all read from a single sample in a study of blood T cell repertoires in COVID-19 (dated by TCRdb to about 2020). Libraries were made using the immunoSEQ multiplex PCR assay. TCRdb mirrors the immuneACCESS table, restricted to in-frame sequences. Some clones are absent from its copies; in checked studies, under half trace to an unresolved V gene, and the reason for the others is unknown. The sample table shows some 140,000 clones, and about 90% are seen once. The top ten constitute around 0.55% of the sample. Sequencing was done on a sample of peripheral blood. These receptors were obtained from a man aged 50-60 years with acute or convalescent COVID-19.

The chain couples TRBV7-8 to TRBJ1-5; D gene ambiguous. CDR1 and CDR2 (germline): SGHVS, FQNEAQ. V was cut by 3 bases and J by 2 bases, with 2 bases left in between. This CDR3 region has 12 residues. The CDR3 loop is CASSFGNQPQHF. As DNA, the CDR3 is TGTGCCAGCAGCTTCGGCAATCAGCCCCAGCATTTT.

The chain uses TRBV25-1 and TRBJ2-3; no clear D. CDR3 length: 15 amino acids. Germline V CDR1 and CDR2: MGHDK, SYGVNS. The V end lost 1 base, the J end lost 0 bases, and 8 bases lay between the germline ends. The CDR3 nucleotides are TGTGCCAGCAGTGAATTTGCGTGGAGCACAGATACGCAGTATTTT. Translated: CASSEFAWSTDTQYF.

The J gene is TRBJ1-1, the V gene TRBV6-2 or TRBV6-3; the D is unclear. Germline CDR1 is MNHEY and CDR2 is SVGEGT. This CDR3 is built from 16 residues. Trimming removed 6 bases at V and 4 bases at J, with 21 bases between. CDR3 bases: TGTGCCAGCAGCCAACAGCGGCGGGTTCTTTTCACTGAAGCTTTCTTT. Translating gives CASSQQRRVLFTEAFF.

The genes are TRBV28 and TRBJ1-5, with a weak D call TRBD1 (6 bases). Trimming left V 6 bases short and J 2 bases short, with 17 bases between. Germline CDR1 MDHEN, CDR2 SYDVKM. The CDR3 extends over 16 amino acids. CDR3 in DNA: TGTGCCAGCAGCGACAGGCGGAATCTAGGCAATCAGCCCCAGCATTTT. The encoded protein is CASSDRRNLGNQPQHF.

The chain recombines TRBV4-1 with TRBJ1-4; TRBD1 agrees at 8 bases. With 8 bases clipped from V and 8 bases from J, the junction kept 10 bases outside the gene matches. The V gene's germline CDR1 is MGHRA and CDR2 YSYEKL. This CDR3 is 14 amino acids long. The CDR3 is CASSSQGADEKLFF. The CDR3 DNA reads as TGCGCCAGCTCCAGCCAGGGGGCCGACGAAAAACTGTTTTTT.

This clone was counted once. The chain uses TRBV28 and TRBJ2-1, with D uncertain. Germline V lookup: CDR1 MDHEN, CDR2 SYDVKM. Trimming left V 5 bases short and J 1 base short, with 15 bases between. The CDR3 extends over 16 amino acids. This chain's CDR3 is CASSLMVGRSYNEQFF. In nucleotides, the CDR3 is TGTGCCAGCAGTCTCATGGTGGGCAGGTCCTACAATGAGCAGTTCTTC.

The rearrangement links TRBV3-1 (or the pseudogene TRBV3-2) to TRBJ2-3, with unresolved D. The V gene's germline CDR1 is LGHDT and CDR2 YNNKEL (reference sequence). The CDR3 sequence is 16 residues long. Trimming took 2 bases from V and 0 from J, leaving 12 bases between them. This chain's CDR3 is CASSQLAGGSTDTQYF. The DNA of the CDR3 is TGTGCCAGCAGCCAATTAGCTGGTGGGAGCACAGATACGCAGTATTTT.

J is TRBJ2-2 and V is TRBV7-9; 7 nucleotides match TRBD1. The length of the CDR3 is 14 residues. Germline CDR1 SEHNR, CDR2 FQNEAQ (reference sequence). V shed 4 bases, J shed 4 bases, and the junction held 3 bases outside the gene matches. The CDR3 sequence is CASSSTGSTGELFF. CDR3 bases: TGTGCCAGCAGCTCGACAGGGTCCACCGGGGAGCTGTTTTTT.

The V gene is TRBV12-3 or TRBV12-4, the J gene TRBJ1-1; TRBD1 is a possible D gene (6 bases). The CDR3 consists of 13 residues. Deletions cut 4 bases from V and 1 base from J, with 7 bases between. The CDR3 DNA reads TGTGCCAGCAGTTCGGACAGGAACACTGAAGCTTTCTTT. As protein: CASSSDRNTEAFF.

The V gene is TRBV12-3 or TRBV12-4, the J gene TRBJ2-7, with D perhaps matching TRBD2 (5 bases). Trimming shortened V by 3 bases and J by 3 bases, and 9 bases separated the two germline ends. The CDR3 has 13 amino acids. CDR3 sequence reads: CASSFFRGYEQYV. In nucleotides, the CDR3 is TGTGCCAGCAGTTTCTTTCGGGGCTACGAGCAGTACGTC.

This chain connects TRBV6-6 to TRBJ1-2, with D unclear. The CDR3 is made up of 15 amino acids. Per the germline V gene, CDR1 is MNHNY and CDR2 is SVGAGI (reference sequence). Trimming took 0 bases from V and 3 from J, leaving 11 bases between them. The CDR3 coding sequence is TGTGCCAGCAGTTACTCGCTCCAGGTCGACTATGGCTACACCTTC. Protein product: CASSYSLQVDYGYTF.

The chain joins TRBV29-1 to TRBJ2-5, with TRBD2 identical over 10 bases. CDR3 length: 15 amino acids. V was clipped by 8 bases and J by 4 bases; unmatched bases: 13. The germline CDR1 and CDR2 sequences are SQVTM and ANQGSEA. CDR3 in amino acids: CSTSTQRGGRETQYF. The CDR3 nucleotides read TGCAGCACCTCCACTCAGCGGGGGGGCCGAGAGACCCAGTACTTC. Full variable domain (rest looked up from reference TRBV29-1 and TRBJ2-5): SAVISQKPSRDICQRGTSLTIQCQVDSQVTMMFWYRQQPGQSLTLIATANQGSEATYESGFVIDKFPISRPNLTFSTLTVSNMSPEDSSIYLCSTSTQRGGRETQYFGPGTRLLVL.

The chain recombines TRBV6-5 with TRBJ2-7, with TRBD1 identical over 9 bases. This CDR3 region has 15 residues. Germline trimming cut 7 bases from V and 2 bases from J; bases unmatched to any gene: 9. CDR1 and CDR2 (germline): MNHEY, SVGAGI. CDR3 protein: CASTLIWTGAYEQYV. CDR3 coding DNA: TGTGCCAGCACCCTAATCTGGACAGGGGCCTACGAGCAGTACGTC.

The rearrangement joins TRBV18 to TRBJ1-2; 7 bases agree with TRBD1. V lost 2 bases, J lost 7 bases, and 7 bases stayed unmatched. CDR1 and CDR2 (germline): KGHSH, LQKENI. CDR3 size: 14 residues. This CDR3 reads CASSPSEGAGGYTF. The CDR3 nucleotides are TGTGCCAGCTCACCATCGGAGGGGGCTGGTGGCTACACCTTC. Together with reference TRBV18 and TRBJ1-2, the CDR3 gives the full variable domain: NAGVMQNPRHLVRRRGQEARLRCSPMKGHSHVYWYRQLPEEGLKFMVYLQKENIIDESGMPKERFSAEFPKEGPSILRIQQVVRGDSAAYFCASSPSEGAGGYTFGSGTRLTVV.

In this sample, this clone turned up once. The rearrangement uses TRBV6-5 and TRBJ1-1; 8 positions match TRBD1. The V segment lost 5 bases and the J segment 6 bases; nucleotides outside the gene matches: 8. Germline CDR1 MNHEY, CDR2 SVGAGI. The CDR3 runs to 14 residues. The CDR3 region is CASSRDRWGAEAFF. The CDR3 DNA follows: TGTGCCAGCAGTAGGGACAGGTGGGGAGCTGAAGCTTTCTTT.

V usage is TRBV18 and J usage is TRBJ1-2, with TRBD1 identical over 9 bases. Germline V lookup: CDR1 KGHSH, CDR2 LQKENI. Trimming took 6 bases from V and 8 from J; bases not matched to a gene: 7. This CDR3 contains 13 residues. CDR3 residues: CASSIGTGNGYTF. In DNA, the CDR3 is TGTGCCAGCTCTATCGGGACAGGGAACGGCTACACCTTC.

V is TRBV5-1 and J is TRBJ1-3; no firm D call. The CDR3 length is 14 residues. Germline CDR1 is SGHRS and CDR2 is YFSETQ. The V end lost 4 bases, the J end lost 0 bases, and 8 bases lay between the germline ends. Here the CDR3 reads CASSPLASGNTIYF. CDR3 bases: TGCGCCAGCAGCCCGCTGGCCTCTGGAAACACCATATATTTT.

The rearrangement uses TRBV3-1 (or the pseudogene TRBV3-2) and TRBJ2-7; D may be TRBD1 (6 bases). V shed 4 bases and J shed 2 bases, with 24 bases lying between them. The length of the CDR3 is 18 residues. CDR1 LGHDT and CDR2 YNNKEL come from the germline V gene (reference sequence). CDR3 region: CASSRDIPGAYTPYEQYF. The CDR3 nucleotides are TGTGCCAGCAGCCGCGACATACCAGGGGCCTATACTCCCTACGAGCAGTACTTC.

The chain carries TRBV6-5 and TRBJ2-7; a possible D gene is TRBD1 (6 bases). V dropped 5 bases and J dropped 2 bases, with 13 bases sitting between them. The CDR3 extends over 14 amino acids. The germline V gene has CDR1 MNHEY and CDR2 SVGAGI. CDR3 DNA sequence: TGTGCCAGCAGTCCACGACAGGTAACCTACGAGCAGTACTTC. Amino acid sequence: CASSPRQVTYEQYF.

This chain links TRBV12-3 or TRBV12-4 with TRBJ2-1; D is possibly TRBD2 (5 bases). V gave up 4 bases and J gave up 10 bases, with 11 bases separating them. CDR3 length: 12 residues. Here the CDR3 DNA reads TGTGCCAGCAGTTCCCCACCGGGAGAGCAGTTCTTC. This codes for CASSSPPGEQFF.

This sequence joins TRBV5-6 and TRBJ2-3; D gene unclear. Germline V gene sequence: CDR1 SGHDT, CDR2 YYEEEE. The V end was cut by 2 bases, the J end by 5 bases, with 12 bases between. The CDR3 loop spans 14 amino acids. CDR3 nucleotide sequence: TGTGCCAGCAGCTTTCCGCAGGTCCAAGATACGCAGTATTTT. This translates into CASSFPQVQDTQYF. Combining the CDR3 with reference TRBV5-6 and TRBJ2-3 gives the whole variable domain DAGVTQSPTHLIKTRGQQVTLRCSPKSGHDTVSWYQQALGQGPQFIFQYYEEEERQRGNFPDRFSGHQFPNYSSELNVNALLLGDSALYLCASSFPQVQDTQYFGPGTRLTVL.

The J gene is TRBJ2-1, the V gene TRBV4-1; D possibly corresponds to TRBD1 (5 bases). CDR3 size: 13 residues. The V gene lost 2 bases and the J gene lost 10 bases, with 12 bases spanning the gap. Germline V gives CDR1 MGHRA, CDR2 YSYEKL. DNA of the CDR3: TGCGCCAGCAGCCAACGCAGCCGGACAGAGCAGTTCTTC. This translates into CASSQRSRTEQFF.

The genes are TRBV28 and TRBJ2-7, with TRBD2 matching 9 bases. The trim removed 2 bases at V and 4 bases at J, leaving 12 bases unmatched. CDR3 length: 17 residues. The germline V gene has CDR1 MDHEN and CDR2 SYDVKM. The CDR3 DNA follows: TGTGCCAGCAGTTTAAGGACGAAAGGACTAGCGTCTTACGAGCAGTACGTC. Its translation is CASSLRTKGLASYEQYV.

The genes are TRBV28 and TRBJ1-3; D is undetermined. Germline V gives CDR1 MDHEN, CDR2 SYDVKM. The CDR3 extends over 14 amino acids. The V end lost 7 bases, the J end lost 0 bases, and 10 bases lay between the germline ends. The CDR3 spells CASNSEGSGNTIYF. The CDR3, as DNA: TGTGCCAGCAATTCGGAGGGCTCTGGAAACACCATATATTTT.

V is TRBV28 and J is TRBJ1-1, with D possibly being TRBD1 (5 bases). The germline V and J ends were trimmed by 7 bases and 5 bases, with 11 bases remaining between them. The CDR3 runs to 12 residues. Germline CDR1 is MDHEN and CDR2 is SYDVKM. The CDR3 nucleotides read TGTGCCAGCACCGCTCAGGGTACTGAAGCTTTCTTT. Its translation is CASTAQGTEAFF.

The chain carries TRBV10-3 and TRBJ2-2; possible D gene TRBD1, 6 bases. The germline gives CDR1 ENHRY, CDR2 SYGVKD. There are 15 residues in the CDR3. The V end lost 3 bases, the J end lost 0 bases, and 8 bases lay between the germline ends. The chain's CDR3 is CAISDRQANTGELFF. The CDR3 DNA is TGTGCCATCAGTGATCGACAGGCGAACACCGGGGAGCTGTTTTTT.

The genes are TRBV28 and TRBJ2-4; maybe TRBD1 (6 bases). The CDR3 runs to 16 residues. V lost 1 base to trimming and J lost 6 bases, with 16 bases between them. CDR1 and CDR2 (germline): MDHEN, SYDVKM. CDR3 loop: CASSLYEQGHGNIQYF. The CDR3 bases are TGTGCCAGCAGTTTATACGAACAGGGCCACGGAAACATTCAGTACTTC.

In the case of this clone: Distinct nucleotide sequences in the sample also encode this CDR3. J is TRBJ1-1 and V is TRBV5-1; unclear D gene. V dropped 2 bases and J dropped 1 base, with 6 bases sitting between them. The CDR3 extends over 13 amino acids. Germline values: CDR1 SGHRS, CDR2 YFSETQ. The CDR3 bases are TGCGCCAGCAGCTTTGGGCAGAACACTGAAGCTTTCTTT. Translated: CASSFGQNTEAFF.